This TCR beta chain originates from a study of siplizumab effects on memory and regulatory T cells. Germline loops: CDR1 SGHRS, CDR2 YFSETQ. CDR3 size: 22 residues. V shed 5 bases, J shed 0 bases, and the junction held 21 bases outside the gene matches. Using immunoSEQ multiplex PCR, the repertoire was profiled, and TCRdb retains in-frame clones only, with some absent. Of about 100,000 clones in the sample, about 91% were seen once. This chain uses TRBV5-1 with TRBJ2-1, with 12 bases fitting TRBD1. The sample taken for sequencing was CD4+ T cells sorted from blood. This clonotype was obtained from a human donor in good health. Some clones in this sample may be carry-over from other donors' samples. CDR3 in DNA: TGCGCCAGCAGTGGGGACAGGGGGCTGTCTAGCGGGAGTCCAAGCTCCTACAATGAGCAGTTCTTC. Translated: CASSGDRGLSSGSPSSYNEQFF.